These 2 T cell receptor beta chains were sequenced from one sample in a study of cytomegalovirus exposure and HLA in healthy donors. Amplification used 60 Vbeta primers and 13 Jbeta primers. TCRdb's copy holds only in-frame clones and misses some; the assay was immunoSEQ multiplex PCR. The sample lists approximately 140,000 clones; 65% to 90% were seen once. Sequencing was done on a sample of PBMCs. The receptors come from a middle-aged man in good health and CMV-seronegative.

The chain carries TRBV15 and TRBJ1-2; TRBD1 might be the D (5 bases). The CDR3 is 15 residues long. CDR1 is LNHNV and CDR2 is YYDKDF in the germline V gene (reference sequence). Trimming shortened V by 0 bases and J by 8 bases, and 16 bases separated the two germline ends. CDR3 protein: CATSREAGRGAGYTF. The CDR3 DNA sequence: TGTGCCACCAGCAGAGAGGCAGGGAGGGGTGCGGGCTACACCTTC.

This clone was counted a few times. The chain uses TRBV2 and TRBJ1-1; 7 bases fit TRBD1. The V gene end was trimmed by 6 bases and the J gene end by 0 bases; junction bases not matched to a gene: 1. Germline CDR1 reads SNHLY; CDR2 reads FYNNEI. This CDR3 spans 13 amino acids. Here the CDR3 DNA reads TGTGCCAGCAGCACAGGGGTGAACACTGAAGCTTTCTTT. Translation: CASSTGVNTEAFF.